One T cell receptor (beta chain) is described in this entry. Its target is unknown. From germline, CDR1 is GTSNPN and CDR2 SVGIG (reference sequence). The CDR3 runs to 13 residues. V gave up 3 bases and J gave up 3 bases, with 11 bases separating them. Primers included in the PCR were 60 Vbeta and 13 Jbeta primers. In the authors' methods: Per a later analysis, the number of unique TCR beta chains was roughly 80 million, of which 10 million to 11 million were shared. Data came from immunoSEQ multiplex PCR; TCRdb stores just in-frame clones and leaves some out. V, J and clone size derive from that table, while D and trimming were established from the DNA sequence. The sample lists tens of thousands of clones; about four fifths were seen once. The data derive from a study of cytomegalovirus exposure and HLA in healthy donors. Study at large: As an earlier analysis found, 150 million to 200 million T cells yielded about 120 million unique TCR beta sequences. Findings of the study overall: Donor immune exposure was known only as CMV serostatus.

The chain has TRBV30 and TRBJ1-2; D is possibly TRBD1 (6 bases). The clonotype originates from a woman younger than 45 in good health and CMV-seronegative. Specimen: PBMCs. As DNA, the CDR3 is TGTGCCTGGAGCGACCAGGGGTACTATGGCTACACCTTC. This sequence encodes CAWSDQGYYGYTF.